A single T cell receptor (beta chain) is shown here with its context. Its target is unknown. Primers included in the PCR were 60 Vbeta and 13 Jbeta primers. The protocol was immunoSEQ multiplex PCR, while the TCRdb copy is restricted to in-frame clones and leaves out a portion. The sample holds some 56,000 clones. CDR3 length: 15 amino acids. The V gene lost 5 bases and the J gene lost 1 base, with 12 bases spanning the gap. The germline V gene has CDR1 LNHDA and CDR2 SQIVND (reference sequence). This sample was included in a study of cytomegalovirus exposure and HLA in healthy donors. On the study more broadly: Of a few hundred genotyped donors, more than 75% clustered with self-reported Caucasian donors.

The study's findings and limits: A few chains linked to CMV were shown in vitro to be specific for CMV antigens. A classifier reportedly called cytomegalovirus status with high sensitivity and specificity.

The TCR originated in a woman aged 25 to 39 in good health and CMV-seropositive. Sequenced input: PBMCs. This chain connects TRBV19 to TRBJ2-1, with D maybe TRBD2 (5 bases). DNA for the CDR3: TGTGCCAGTAGTGCTCGGCGGGTATCCTACAATGAGCAGTTCTTC. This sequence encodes CASSARRVSYNEQFF.